This T cell receptor (beta chain) comes out of a study of blood T cell repertoires in COVID-19. Sequencing was performed with immunoSEQ multiplex PCR; in TCRdb, only in-frame clones are kept and a portion is missing. The sample has 50,000 to 80,000 clones; under 80% are singletons. This TCR was sampled from a human donor in a cohort sampled during active COVID-19. Sequencing used peripheral blood.

CDR3 protein: CASSLTGRSYNEQFF. Here the CDR3 DNA reads TGTGCCAGCAGCTTGACAGGGCGCTCCTACAATGAGCAGTTCTTC. The V call is TRBV13, the J call TRBJ2-1, with TRBD1 matching 7 bases. Trimming at V came to 3 bases and at J to 0 bases, leaving 2 bases not matched to a gene. The CDR3 contains 15 residues. The germline gives CDR1 PRHDT, CDR2 FYEKMQ (reference sequence).